This is a list of T cell receptor beta chains from one sample in a study of shared clonotypes between healthy human individuals. Only in-frame clones appear in the TCRdb table, and some are missing; sequencing was by immunoSEQ multiplex PCR. The sample yields around 79,000 clones, 60% to 65% seen once. Input material: memory CD8+ T cells sorted from blood. These receptors originate from a man between 25 and 39 years old in good health. Each CDR3 is given with its conserved first and last residue. D genes are given only for firm matches. Clone size, where shown, is once, few, many, or a class for clones that have expanded.

v_gene	abundance	j_gene	d_gene	CDR3aa	CDR3nt
TRBV7-2	-	TRBJ2-7	TRBD2	CASSPVKGTSGNSYEQYF	TGTGCCAGCAGCCCAGTTAAGGGGACTAGCGGCAACTCCTACGAGCAGTACTTC
TRBV29-1	-	TRBJ2-7	-	CSVRQVDEQYF	TGCAGCGTTCGCCAGGTTGACGAGCAGTACTTC
TRBV6-4	-	TRBJ2-1	TRBD2	CASSDGLAGGHEQFF	TGTGCCAGCAGTGACGGTCTAGCGGGAGGCCATGAGCAGTTCTTC
TRBV18	-	TRBJ1-1	TRBD1	CASSPPTGGRNTEAFF	TGTGCCAGCTCACCACCGACAGGGGGTCGGAACACTGAAGCTTTCTTT
TRBV28	-	TRBJ2-1	TRBD1	CASRPGTGTYNEQFF	TGTGCCAGCAGGCCCGGGACAGGGACCTACAATGAGCAGTTCTTC
TRBV29-1	-	TRBJ2-1	-	CSVAGYVGTYYNEQFF	TGCAGCGTCGCTGGGTACGTTGGGACTTACTACAATGAGCAGTTCTTC
TRBV25-1	few	TRBJ1-2	-	CASRAAVYGYTF	TGTGCCAGCCGAGCCGCAGTTTATGGCTACACCTTC
TRBV7-9	-	TRBJ1-3	-	CASRIEGSGNTIYF	TGTGCCAGCAGAATCGAGGGCTCTGGAAACACCATATATTTT
TRBV18	-	TRBJ1-2	TRBD1	CASSPGQGWDYGYTF	TGTGCCAGCTCACCGGGACAGGGCTGGGACTATGGCTACACCTTC
TRBV30	many	TRBJ2-1	TRBD2	CAWSVIAGGYNEQFF	TGTGCCTGGAGTGTAATTGCGGGAGGGTACAATGAGCAGTTCTTC
TRBV14	-	TRBJ2-2	TRBD1	CASSHLGTGVTGELFF	TGTGCCAGCAGCCACCTAGGGACAGGGGTCACCGGGGAGCTGTTTTTT
TRBV28	-	TRBJ2-1	TRBD2	CASSLDSGIRSFEQFF	TGTGCCAGCAGTCTAGATAGCGGGATTCGTTCATTTGAGCAGTTCTTC
TRBV29-1	few	TRBJ2-7	TRBD1	CSVEQGAPYEQYF	TGCAGCGTTGAGCAGGGGGCCCCCTACGAGCAGTACTTC
TRBV6-6	-	TRBJ2-5	-	CASSYSGYETQYF	TGTGCCAGCAGTTACTCTGGGTACGAGACCCAGTACTTC
TRBV5-5	-	TRBJ2-7	TRBD1	CASRRGQSYEQYF	TGTGCCAGCAGGAGGGGGCAGTCCTACGAGCAGTACTTC
TRBV15	once	TRBJ2-7	-	CATSTQAEREQYF	TGTGCCACCAGCACCCAGGCCGAACGGGAGCAGTACTTC
TRBV4-3	-	TRBJ2-5	TRBD2	CASSQVWGGGETQYF	TGCGCCAGCAGCCAAGTTTGGGGGGGTGGAGAGACCCAGTACTTC
TRBV28	-	TRBJ2-7	-	CASSLILRVAYEQYF	TGTGCCAGCAGTTTAATCCTTCGGGTCGCCTACGAGCAGTACTTC
TRBV5-1	-	TRBJ2-3	-	CASSLVPADTQYF	TGCGCCAGCAGCTTGGTTCCCGCAGATACGCAGTATTTT
TRBV6-1	-	TRBJ2-7	-	CASSERLRVAPYEQYF	TGTGCCAGCAGTGAAAGACTACGGGTAGCGCCCTACGAGCAGTACTTC
TRBV7-2	-	TRBJ2-1	TRBD2	CASTPAPSGRLGEQFF	TGTGCCAGCACCCCTGCCCCTAGCGGGAGATTGGGTGAGCAGTTCTTC
TRBV12-5	few	TRBJ1-5	-	CASGLELNQPQHF	TGTGCTAGTGGTTTGGAACTCAATCAGCCCCAGCATTTT
TRBV19	-	TRBJ2-1	TRBD2	CASSISGGRVNNEQFF	TGTGCCAGTAGTATAAGTGGCGGGAGGGTCAACAATGAGCAGTTCTTC
TRBV21-1	-	TRBJ2-7	-	CASSSPARVTYEQYF	TGTGCCAGCAGCAGCCCGGCCAGGGTTACCTACGAGCAGTACTTC
TRBV7-8	-	TRBJ2-5	TRBD1	CASSFSTGVRVSLEKETQYF	TGTGCCAGCAGCTTTTCAACAGGGGTTCGGGTGTCATTGGAGAAAGAGACCCAGTACTTC
TRBV10-2	few	TRBJ1-2	-	CASSEITDYGYTF	TGCGCCAGCAGTGAAATAACAGACTATGGCTACACCTTC
TRBV28	many	TRBJ2-3	-	CASSPDTSRTDTQYF	TGTGCCAGCAGTCCTGACACTTCGCGCACAGATACGCAGTATTTT
TRBV6-1	few	TRBJ2-7	TRBD2	CASSEGSGSSYEQYF	TGTGCCAGCAGTGAAGGTAGCGGGAGCTCCTACGAGCAGTACTTC
TRBV29-1	few	TRBJ2-2	-	CSVEGRNTGELFF	TGCAGCGTTGAGGGCAGAAACACCGGGGAGCTGTTTTTT
TRBV7-2	-	TRBJ2-7	-	CASSLTRRQVLWEQYF	TGTGCCAGCAGCCTGACTAGGAGACAGGTGCTATGGGAGCAGTACTTC
TRBV6-6	many	TRBJ2-3	TRBD2	CASSSGLAVTDTQYF	TGTGCCAGCAGTTCGGGCCTAGCGGTTACAGATACGCAGTATTTT
TRBV2	-	TRBJ1-5	TRBD1	CASGRRRDRGPGSNQPQHF	TGTGCCAGCGGTCGCCGCCGGGACAGGGGGCCGGGGAGCAATCAGCCCCAGCATTTT
TRBV7-2	-	TRBJ2-7	TRBD2	CASSSLPSGSYEQYF	TGTGCCAGCAGTTCCTTGCCTAGCGGTTCTTACGAGCAGTACTTC
TRBV7-6	-	TRBJ2-3	TRBD1	CASSSGQGTDTQYF	TGTGCCAGCAGCTCGGGACAGGGTACAGATACGCAGTATTTT
TRBV28	-	TRBJ2-7	TRBD2	CASTPGGGPHSYEQYF	TGTGCCAGCACCCCCGGGGGGGGCCCCCACTCCTACGAGCAGTACTTC
TRBV6-6	-	TRBJ2-7	-	CASSYTAASYEQYF	TGTGCCAGCAGTTACACGGCAGCCTCCTACGAGCAGTACTTC
TRBV25-1	-	TRBJ2-1	TRBD2	CASSENGTSGNNEQFF	TGTGCCAGCAGTGAAAATGGGACTAGCGGAAACAATGAGCAGTTCTTC
TRBV21-1	few	TRBJ2-3	-	CASGLTGTGFTDTQYF	TGTGCCAGTGGATTGACCGGGACAGGGTTCACAGATACGCAGTATTTT
TRBV7-2	once	TRBJ2-3	TRBD2	CASSLLAGASTDTQYF	TGTGCCAGCAGCTTATTAGCGGGGGCGAGCACAGATACGCAGTATTTT
TRBV6-5	-	TRBJ1-1	TRBD1	CASSYQGDPEAFF	TGTGCCAGCAGTTATCAGGGGGACCCTGAAGCTTTCTTT
TRBV1	-	TRBJ2-5	-	CTSSQDRGLETQYF	TGCACCAGCAGCCAAGATCGTGGATTGGAGACCCAGTACTTC
TRBV6-1	many	TRBJ1-5	TRBD1	CASSEHKGGWNQPQHF	TGTGCCAGCAGTGAACATAAAGGGGGCTGGAATCAGCCCCAGCATTTT
TRBV28	-	TRBJ2-3	-	CASSPRDGFTDTQYF	TGTGCCAGCAGTCCTCGGGACGGATTCACAGATACGCAGTATTTT
TRBV5-1	many	TRBJ1-4	TRBD1	CASTTGGEKLFF	TGCGCCAGCACCACAGGGGGTGAAAAACTGTTTTTT
TRBV6-1	few	TRBJ1-5	-	CASSRQYNQPQHF	TGTGCCAGCAGTAGGCAGTACAATCAGCCCCAGCATTTT
TRBV2	-	TRBJ2-5	TRBD2	CASSERWRTSGGETQYF	TGTGCCAGCAGTGAGCGCTGGCGGACTAGCGGAGGGGAGACCCAGTACTTC
TRBV28	-	TRBJ2-7	-	CASSLLASDSYEQYF	TGTGCCAGCAGTTTATTGGCTAGCGATTCCTACGAGCAGTACTTC
TRBV2	-	TRBJ2-2	-	CASSESRVGILAGELFF	TGTGCCAGCAGTGAATCTCGGGTGGGGATCTTGGCCGGGGAGCTGTTTTTT
TRBV4-1	many	TRBJ2-7	-	CASSQGSPGAGEQYF	TGCGCCAGCAGCCAAGGAAGTCCGGGAGCTGGCGAGCAGTACTTC
TRBV2	-	TRBJ2-2	TRBD2	CASSEAGGPFGELFF	TGTGCCAGCAGTGAAGCGGGAGGGCCGTTCGGGGAGCTGTTTTTT
TRBV7-9	-	TRBJ1-1	-	CASSFRGTSNTEAFF	TGTGCCAGCAGCTTCCGAGGGACATCGAACACTGAAGCTTTCTTT
TRBV27	-	TRBJ2-7	-	CASSLQGTPAYEQYF	TGTGCCAGCAGTTTACAAGGGACCCCGGCCTACGAGCAGTACTTC